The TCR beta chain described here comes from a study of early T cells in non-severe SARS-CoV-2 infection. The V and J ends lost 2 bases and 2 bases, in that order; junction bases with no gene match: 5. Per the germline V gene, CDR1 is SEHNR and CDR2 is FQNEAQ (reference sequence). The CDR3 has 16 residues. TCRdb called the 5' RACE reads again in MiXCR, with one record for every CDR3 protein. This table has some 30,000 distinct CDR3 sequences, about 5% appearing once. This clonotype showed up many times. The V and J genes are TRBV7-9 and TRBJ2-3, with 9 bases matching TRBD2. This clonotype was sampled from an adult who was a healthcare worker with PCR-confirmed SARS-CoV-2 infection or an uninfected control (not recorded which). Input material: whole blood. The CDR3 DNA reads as TGTGCCAGCAGCTTATACCTAGCGGGATACACAGATACGCAGTATTTT. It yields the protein CASSLYLAGYTDTQYF.